This record concerns one T cell receptor (beta chain) sequence. Its specificity is not known. The data derive from a study of cytomegalovirus exposure and HLA in healthy donors. The study, taken as a whole, reports: Previously analyzed data showed that most TCR beta V segments were productive at a frequency of about 90% or about 30%.

PCR amplification relied on 60 Vbeta primers (plus 13 Jbeta primers). Sequencing used immunoSEQ multiplex PCR; TCRdb keeps in-frame clones, though not all of them. Altogether roughly 120,000 clones are present, 81% being singletons, with the ten largest covering less than 2.5%. The specimen sequenced was PBMCs. The receptor comes from a woman in her thirties or forties in good health and CMV-seronegative.

CDR3 bases: TGTGCCAGCAGCGCGACGGGACTATATGGGACCCAGTACTTC. This sequence encodes CASSATGLYGTQYF. This rearrangement joins TRBV13 to TRBJ2-5; 7 bases are a match to TRBD2. Germline trimming cut 5 bases from V and 7 bases from J; bases unmatched to any gene: 10. Germline CDR1 and CDR2: PRHDT and FYEKMQ (reference sequence). This CDR3 spans 14 amino acids.